This passage covers 11 T cell receptor beta chains from one sample sequenced in a study of naive and memory T cell subsets. Study results and caveats: Especially in CD8 cells, naive repertoires contained a few larger clonotypes, possibly CD45RA-re-expressing memory cells.

Both TRBC1 and TRBC2 were covered by a beta constant-region primer of two equimolar oligonucleotides. Ligated cDNA was amplified by four rounds of PCR with nested alpha and beta constant-region primers and SP2. TCRdb recomputed calls from the UMI-ligation and nested PCR reads with MiXCR, one row per CDR3 protein. Seen here are 140,000 to 150,000 distinct CDR3 sequences, about 23% observed once, and the top ten hold 0.095% to 0.12%. No antigen has been assigned to these receptors. Sample: naive CD4+ T cells from blood. These receptors came from a human donor in good health.

This clonotype was recorded at least ten times. This rearrangement joins TRBV19 to TRBJ2-7, with a possible D match to TRBD2 (6 bases). The V and J ends lost 9 bases and 6 bases respectively, with 15 bases between them. CDR1 LNHDA and CDR2 SQIVND come from the germline V gene (reference sequence). The CDR3 is made up of 12 amino acids. DNA of the CDR3: TGTGCCAGCCGGGGGACCCACTCCGAGCAGTACTTC. This gives the protein CASRGTHSEQYF.

This clonotype was recorded a few times. This chain uses TRBV5-8 with TRBJ2-6; perhaps TRBD2 as D (6 bases). The CDR3 spans 15 residues. With 3 bases removed from V and 4 bases from J, the gap between germline ends came to 11 bases. Germline CDR1 reads SGHTS; CDR2 reads YDEGEE. Here the CDR3 DNA reads TGTGCCAGCAGCTACGGACTATCCGGGGCCAACGTCCTGACTTTC. Amino acids: CASSYGLSGANVLTF.

The V gene is TRBV30, the J gene TRBJ2-7; D is unresolved. Trimming stripped 5 bases from V and 0 bases from J, with 8 bases between. The CDR3 sequence is 12 residues long. Germline CDR1 and CDR2: GTSNPN and SVGIG (reference sequence). The CDR3, as DNA: TGTGCCTGGGTACGGAGCTCCTACGAGCAGTACTTC. Amino acid sequence: CAWVRSSYEQYF.

This clonotype was counted only a few times. The chain uses TRBV5-1 and TRBJ1-1, with D tentatively TRBD1 (6 bases). Germline lookup yields CDR1 SGHRS and CDR2 YFSETQ. V lost 5 bases and J 6 bases, leaving 14 bases between the germline ends. The CDR3 consists of 13 residues. The CDR3 DNA follows: TGCGCCAGCAGGGTTTGGGGGCAGGCTGAAGCTTTCTTT. This encodes CASRVWGQAEAFF.

The V gene is TRBV7-2, the J gene TRBJ2-7; D is unclear. Trimming shortened V by 7 bases and J by 3 bases, and 16 bases separated the two germline ends. Germline V CDR1 and CDR2: SGHTA, FQGNSA. CDR3 length equals 14 residues. The CDR3 DNA is TGTGCCAGCACCTCCCCTCCGGGTCACTACGAGCAGTACTTC. This sequence encodes CASTSPPGHYEQYF.

This rearrangement joins TRBV28 to TRBJ1-2; the match to TRBD1 covers 7 bases. Germline loops: CDR1 MDHEN, CDR2 SYDVKM. This CDR3 has 13 amino acids. Germline trimming cut 6 bases from V and 5 bases from J; bases unmatched to any gene: 6. The CDR3 reads CASRRTGFYGYTF. CDR3 sequence (DNA): TGTGCCAGCAGACGGACAGGATTTTATGGCTACACCTTC.

Comments on this clonotype: The junction differs from germline at one of its ends, possibly a read error. The chain uses TRBV28 and TRBJ2-7; 7 positions agree with TRBD2. The CDR3 covers 12 residues. Germline-derived CDR1 and CDR2 are MDHEN and SYDVKM. Written as DNA, the CDR3 is TGTGTCAGCACTAGCGCAACCTACGAGCAGTACTTC. It specifies CVSTSATYEQYF.

This clonotype showed up just a few times. The V and J genes are TRBV28 and TRBJ1-3; 8 positions match TRBD1. Germline V CDR1 and CDR2: MDHEN, SYDVKM. The CDR3 runs 16 residues. Trimming removed 4 bases from V and 0 bases from J; junction bases left unmatched: 5. Written as DNA, the CDR3 is TGTGCCAGCAGTTCGACAGGGGTCAACTCTGGAAACACCATATATTTT. Its translation is CASSSTGVNSGNTIYF.

The chain uses TRBV5-1 and TRBJ2-2; D call uncertain. CDR1 and CDR2 from the germline V gene are SGHRS and YFSETQ. The CDR3 is 16 residues long. V was clipped by 4 bases and J by 1 base, with 14 bases between them. Written as DNA, the CDR3 is TGCGCCAGCAGCCGGATCTGGGCAGGGAACACCGGGGAGCTGTTTTTT. As protein: CASSRIWAGNTGELFF.

This clonotype was detected only once. One end of the junction does not line up with germline, which may come from a read error. The genes are TRBV6-2 or TRBV6-3 and TRBJ1-2; D gene uncertain. From germline, CDR1 is MNHEY and CDR2 SVGEGT. The CDR3 is 12 residues long. The CDR3 sequence: CASSYPTLETAF. CDR3 DNA: TGTGCCAGCAGTTACCCGACATTGGAGACCGCCTTC.

This clonotype showed up just a few times. The V gene is TRBV10-3, the J gene TRBJ2-3; 8 nucleotides match TRBD1. Per the germline V gene, CDR1 is ENHRY and CDR2 is SYGVKD. J lost 2 bases, V lost 6 bases, and 7 bases had no gene match. The CDR3 has 15 amino acids. The CDR3 DNA reads TGTGCCATCAGCCCAGGGGGCGCGAACACAGATACGCAGTATTTT. It codes for CAISPGGANTDTQYF.